This TCR beta chain was obtained from a study of T cells in narcolepsy. Overall study results and limits: No autoreactive T cell clone sequences appeared in some memory CD4+ repertoires. Comparing one patient's CSF and blood CD4+ clonotypes highlighted HCRT- and TRIB2-specific autoreactive clonotypes.

This CDR3 has 18 amino acids. Germline assignment: CDR1 SNHLY and CDR2 FYNNEI. J gave up 16 bases and V 7 bases, and 25 bases lay outside the gene matches. Points on this clone: Antigen unknown.

Here immunoSEQ multiplex PCR was the method, and the copy in TCRdb shows in-frame clones only, minus some. Of approximately 11,000 clones in the sample, just under 95% were seen once. This chain links TRBV2 with TRBJ2-2; 12 positions match TRBD2. This sequence originates from a human donor with narcolepsy. The sample comprised CD45RA- memory CD4+ T cells from PBMCs. CDR3 sequence: CASTPGQGWTSGAREKFF. CDR3 coding DNA: TGTGCCAGCACTCCGGGACAGGGGTGGACTAGCGGGGCCCGAGAAAAGTTTTTT.